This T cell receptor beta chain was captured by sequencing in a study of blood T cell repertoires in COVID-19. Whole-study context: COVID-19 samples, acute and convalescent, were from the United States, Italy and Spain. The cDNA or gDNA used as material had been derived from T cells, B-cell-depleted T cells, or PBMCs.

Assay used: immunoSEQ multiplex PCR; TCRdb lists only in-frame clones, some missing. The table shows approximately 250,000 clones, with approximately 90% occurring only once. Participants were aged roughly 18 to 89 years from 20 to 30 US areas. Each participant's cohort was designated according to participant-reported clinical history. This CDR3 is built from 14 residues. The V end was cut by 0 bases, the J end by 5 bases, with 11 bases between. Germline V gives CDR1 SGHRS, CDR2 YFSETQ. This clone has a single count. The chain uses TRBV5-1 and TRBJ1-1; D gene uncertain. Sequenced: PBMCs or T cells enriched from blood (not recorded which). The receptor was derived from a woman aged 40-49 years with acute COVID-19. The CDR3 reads CASSLGTPGTEAFF. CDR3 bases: TGCGCCAGCAGCTTGGGGACTCCTGGGACTGAAGCTTTCTTT.